The T cell receptor beta chain under discussion was sequenced for a study of T-cell memory formation after mild COVID-19. Whole-study results and caveats: Shrinking CD4+ clones were chiefly CM and EM; CD8+ ones were chiefly EMRA. Proof of SARS-CoV-2 specificity was absent for the second-wave clones that crested on day 37.

This clonotype was seen only a few times. The antigen is undetermined. Germline V gene sequence: CDR1 SGHTA, CDR2 FQGTGA. This CDR3 comprises 16 residues. V shed 2 bases and J shed 2 bases, with 10 bases lying between them. TCRdb redid the calling of the 5' RACE reads with MiXCR, one entry per CDR3 protein. Found here are around 300,000 distinct CDR3 sequences, approximately 14% of them singletons; the top ten hold about 24%. The sample taken for sequencing was PBMCs or a T cell subset sorted from them (not recorded which). This TCR was sampled from a man between 18 and 29 years old who had mild COVID-19 (a few samples of this study predate the infection). Cell type and time point are not known. The chain links TRBV7-3 to TRBJ2-6; D ambiguous. CDR3: CASSLRPITGANVLTF. The CDR3 DNA sequence: TGTGCCAGCAGCTTACGACCCATCACTGGGGCCAACGTCCTGACTTTC.